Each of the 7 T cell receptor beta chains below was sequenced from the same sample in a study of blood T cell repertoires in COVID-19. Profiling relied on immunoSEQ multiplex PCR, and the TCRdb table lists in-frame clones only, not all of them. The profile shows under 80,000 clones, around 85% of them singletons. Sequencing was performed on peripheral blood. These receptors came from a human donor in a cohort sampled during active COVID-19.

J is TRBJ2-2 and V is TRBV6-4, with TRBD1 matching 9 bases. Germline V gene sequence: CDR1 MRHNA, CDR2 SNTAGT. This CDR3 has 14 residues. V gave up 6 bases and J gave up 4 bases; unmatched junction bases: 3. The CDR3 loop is CASRGDRVTGELFF. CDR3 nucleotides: TGTGCCAGCAGAGGGGACAGGGTCACCGGGGAGCTGTTTTTT.

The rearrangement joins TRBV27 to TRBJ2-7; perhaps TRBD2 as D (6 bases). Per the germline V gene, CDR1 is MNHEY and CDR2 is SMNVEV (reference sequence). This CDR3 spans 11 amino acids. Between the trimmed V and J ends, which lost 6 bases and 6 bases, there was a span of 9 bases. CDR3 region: CASRKGGEQYF. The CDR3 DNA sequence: TGTGCCAGCAGAAAGGGAGGCGAGCAGTACTTC.

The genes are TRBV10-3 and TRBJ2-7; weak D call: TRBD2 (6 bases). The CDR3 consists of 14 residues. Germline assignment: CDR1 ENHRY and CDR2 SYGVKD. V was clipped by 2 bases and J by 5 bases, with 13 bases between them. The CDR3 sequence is CAISENRGGDEQYF. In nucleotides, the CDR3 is TGTGCCATCAGTGAGAATCGGGGAGGAGACGAGCAGTACTTC.

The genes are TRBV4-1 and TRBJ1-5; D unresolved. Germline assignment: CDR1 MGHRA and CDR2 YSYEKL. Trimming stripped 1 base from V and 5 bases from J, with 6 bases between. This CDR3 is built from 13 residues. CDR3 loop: CASSQAFHQPQHF. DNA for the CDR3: TGCGCCAGCAGCCAAGCTTTCCATCAGCCCCAGCATTTT.

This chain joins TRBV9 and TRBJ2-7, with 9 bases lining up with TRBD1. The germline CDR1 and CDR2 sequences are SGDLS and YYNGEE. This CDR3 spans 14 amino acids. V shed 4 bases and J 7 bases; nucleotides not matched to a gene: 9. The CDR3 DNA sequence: TGTGCCAGCAGCCCCCAGGGACAGGGTGTTGAGCAGTACTTC. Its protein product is CASSPQGQGVEQYF.

CDR3 sequence: CACLRGNNSPLHF. CDR3 nucleotides: TGTGCCTGCCTGAGGGGGAATAATTCACCCCTCCACTTT. The chain is built from TRBV30 and TRBJ1-6; perhaps TRBD1 as D (6 bases). The CDR3 is made up of 13 amino acids. The germline V gene encodes CDR1 GTSNPN and CDR2 SVGIG (reference sequence). The ends were cut back, 6 bases at V and 5 bases at J, with 11 bases in the middle.

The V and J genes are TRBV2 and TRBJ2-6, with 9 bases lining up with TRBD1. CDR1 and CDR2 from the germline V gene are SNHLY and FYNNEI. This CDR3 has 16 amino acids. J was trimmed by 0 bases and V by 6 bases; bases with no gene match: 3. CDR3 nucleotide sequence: TGTGCCAGCAGGCCGACAGGGGGCTCTGGGGCCAACGTCCTGACTTTC. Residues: CASRPTGGSGANVLTF.